The rows below give T cell receptor beta chains drawn from one sample of a study of blood T cell repertoires in COVID-19. The data were produced by immunoSEQ multiplex PCR, yet TCRdb's version contains in-frame clones alone and is incomplete. The sample has about 320,000 clones, around 84% seen once. Sequenced sample: PBMCs or T cells enriched from blood (not recorded which). The receptors were gathered from a young woman who had been exposed to COVID-19. CDR3s include the opening cysteine and the closing phenylalanine or tryptophan. Each record gives: J gene, V gene, D gene, CDR3 protein, CDR3 DNA. D genes are given only for firm matches.

j_gene: TRBJ2-1; v_gene: TRBV7-3; d_gene: NA; CDR3aa: CASSPTGSGSYNEQFF; CDR3nt: TGTGCCAGCAGCCCGACGGGTAGCGGATCCTACAATGAGCAGTTCTTC
j_gene: TRBJ2-7; v_gene: TRBV28; d_gene: TRBD1; CDR3aa: CASIPRDRVVYEQYF; CDR3nt: TGTGCCAGCATCCCCCGGGACAGGGTAGTTTACGAGCAGTACTTC
j_gene: TRBJ2-4; v_gene: TRBV7-9; d_gene: TRBD2; CDR3aa: CASSSFAGGLNIQYF; CDR3nt: TGTGCCAGCAGCTCTTTCGCGGGGGGTTTAAACATTCAGTACTTC
j_gene: TRBJ2-3; v_gene: TRBV5-4; d_gene: NA; CDR3aa: CASSLGTYMGTDTQYF; CDR3nt: TGTGCCAGCAGCTTGGGGACTTACATGGGGACAGATACGCAGTATTTT
j_gene: TRBJ2-7; v_gene: TRBV21-1; d_gene: NA; CDR3aa: CASRSTPRGSGRARRDEQYF; CDR3nt: TGTGCCAGCAGATCCACCCCTCGGGGTAGCGGGAGGGCCAGAAGGGACGAGCAGTACTTC
j_gene: TRBJ2-1; v_gene: TRBV6-5; d_gene: TRBD1; CDR3aa: CASSWGTDNEQFF; CDR3nt: TGTGCCAGCAGTTGGGGGACAGACAATGAGCAGTTCTTC
j_gene: TRBJ2-3; v_gene: TRBV5-1; d_gene: NA; CDR3aa: CASSVTGTDTQYF; CDR3nt: TGCGCCAGCAGTGTGACAGGCACAGATACGCAGTATTTT
j_gene: TRBJ1-4; v_gene: TRBV9; d_gene: TRBD1; CDR3aa: CASSVVITGGNEKLFF; CDR3nt: TGTGCCAGCAGCGTAGTTATAACAGGGGGAAATGAAAAACTGTTTTTT
j_gene: TRBJ1-2; v_gene: TRBV7-6; d_gene: NA; CDR3aa: CASSLSEIHGEGYTF; CDR3nt: TGTGCCAGCAGCTTATCCGAAATCCACGGAGAGGGCTACACCTTC
j_gene: TRBJ2-5; v_gene: TRBV4-2; d_gene: TRBD1; CDR3aa: CASSQQSGGQETQYF; CDR3nt: TGTGCCAGCAGCCAACAGTCAGGGGGACAAGAGACCCAGTACTTC
j_gene: TRBJ2-5; v_gene: TRBV4-2; d_gene: TRBD2; CDR3aa: CASSQLGGGEETQYF; CDR3nt: TGTGCCAGCAGCCAACTTGGCGGGGGGGAAGAGACCCAGTACTTC
j_gene: TRBJ2-5; v_gene: TRBV7-6; d_gene: TRBD2; CDR3aa: CASSLSGRGAANQETQYF; CDR3nt: TGTGCCAGCAGCTTATCCGGGCGGGGGGCCGCGAACCAAGAGACCCAGTACTTC